Shown below are 4 T cell receptor beta chains from a single sample sequenced in a study of radiation and T cells in renal cell carcinoma. Specified time point: blood 2 weeks post-SBRT. As to treatment: 15 Gy SBRT to primary tumor, nephrectomy 4 weeks later. TCRdb's copy holds only in-frame clones and misses some; the assay was immunoSEQ multiplex PCR. The sample shows roughly 130,000 clones, 85% to 90% of them seen only once. The starting material was blood, obtained from a patient whose treatment included radiotherapy and nephrectomy. These receptors were taken from a woman in her 70s with renal cell carcinoma.

The chain links TRBV5-4 to TRBJ1-2; 7 nucleotides agree with TRBD1. V trimming: 0 bases; J trimming: 6 bases; junction bases outside the gene matches: 2. The germline CDR1 and CDR2 sequences are SGHNT and YYREEE (reference sequence). The CDR3 has 13 amino acids. The chain's CDR3 is CASSLATGNGYTF. The CDR3 DNA is TGTGCCAGCAGCTTGGCGACAGGGAATGGCTACACCTTC. The full variable domain, with the rest looked up from reference TRBV5-4 and TRBJ1-2, is ETGVTQSPTHLIKTRGQQVTLRCSSQSGHNTVSWYQQALGQGPQFIFQYYREEENGRGNFPPRFSGLQFPNYSSELNVNALELDDSALYLCASSLATGNGYTFGSGTRLTVV.

The chain couples TRBV10-3 to TRBJ2-7, with no clear D. Germline CDR1 and CDR2: ENHRY and SYGVKD. Trimming took off 0 bases at V and 6 bases at J, with 6 bases between the two ends. The CDR3 extends over 12 amino acids. This CDR3 reads CAISESLTEQYF. DNA of the CDR3: TGTGCCATCAGTGAGTCGCTGACCGAGCAGTACTTC.

V gene TRBV19 combines with J gene TRBJ2-7, with 9 bases matching TRBD1. CDR3 length: 15 amino acids. The V and J ends lost 5 bases and 5 bases, in that order; junction bases with no gene match: 10. CDR1 is LNHDA and CDR2 is SQIVND in the germline V gene (reference sequence). Written as DNA, the CDR3 is TGTGCCAGTAGTCGACGGGACAGGGTCTTCGACGAGCAGTACTTC. The encoded protein is CASSRRDRVFDEQYF.

This clone was counted once. The chain links TRBV9 to TRBJ2-1; TRBD1 matches at 7 bases. The CDR3 extends over 15 amino acids. The germline gives CDR1 SGDLS, CDR2 YYNGEE. J was trimmed by 1 base and V by 3 bases; bases with no gene match: 4. The CDR3 protein is CASSDTGESYNEQFF. CDR3 coding DNA: TGTGCCAGCAGCGATACAGGGGAATCCTACAATGAGCAGTTCTTC.